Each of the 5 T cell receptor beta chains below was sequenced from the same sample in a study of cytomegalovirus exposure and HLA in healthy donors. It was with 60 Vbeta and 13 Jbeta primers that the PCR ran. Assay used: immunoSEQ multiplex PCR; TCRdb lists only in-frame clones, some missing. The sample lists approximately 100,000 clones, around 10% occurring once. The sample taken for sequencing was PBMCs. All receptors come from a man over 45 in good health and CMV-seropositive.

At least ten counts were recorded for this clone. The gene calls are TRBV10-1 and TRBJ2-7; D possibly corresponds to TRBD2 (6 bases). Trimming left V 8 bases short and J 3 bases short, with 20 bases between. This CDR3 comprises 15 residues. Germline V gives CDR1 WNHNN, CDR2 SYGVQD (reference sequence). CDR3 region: CASSNHRDSNYEQYF. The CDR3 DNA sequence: TGCGCCAGCTCAAACCACCGGGACTCTAACTACGAGCAGTACTTC.

Here the CDR3 reads CASSYTGTYGYTF. CDR3 DNA: TGTGCCAGCAGTTACACAGGGACCTATGGCTACACCTTC. The V and J genes are TRBV6-5 and TRBJ1-2; D might be TRBD1 (6 bases). The germline CDR1 and CDR2 sequences are MNHEY and SVGAGI. V was pared by 2 bases and J by 4 bases, with 8 bases between. The CDR3 length is 13 residues.

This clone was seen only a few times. The CDR3 region has the DNA TGTGCCAGCAGCACCGGGACAGGGCGGCAGCCCCAGCATTTT. Translating gives CASSTGTGRQPQHF. V and J are TRBV6-1 and TRBJ1-5; 9 positions agree with TRBD1. The germline CDR1 and CDR2 sequences are MNHNS and SASEGT. V trimming: 6 bases; J trimming: 7 bases; junction bases outside the gene matches: 7. This CDR3 comprises 14 residues.

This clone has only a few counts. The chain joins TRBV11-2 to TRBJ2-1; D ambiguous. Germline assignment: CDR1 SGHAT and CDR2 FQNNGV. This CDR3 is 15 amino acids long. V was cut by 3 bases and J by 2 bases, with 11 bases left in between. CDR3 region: CASSFTAVTYNEQFF. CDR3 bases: TGTGCCAGCAGCTTTACTGCGGTTACCTACAATGAGCAGTTCTTC.

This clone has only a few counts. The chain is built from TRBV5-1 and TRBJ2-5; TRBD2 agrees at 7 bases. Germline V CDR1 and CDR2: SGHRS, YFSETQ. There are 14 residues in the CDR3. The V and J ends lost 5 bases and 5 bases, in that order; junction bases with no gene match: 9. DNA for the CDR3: TGCGCCAGCAGAAAAACGGGGGGTTGGGAGACCCAGTACTTC. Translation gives CASRKTGGWETQYF.